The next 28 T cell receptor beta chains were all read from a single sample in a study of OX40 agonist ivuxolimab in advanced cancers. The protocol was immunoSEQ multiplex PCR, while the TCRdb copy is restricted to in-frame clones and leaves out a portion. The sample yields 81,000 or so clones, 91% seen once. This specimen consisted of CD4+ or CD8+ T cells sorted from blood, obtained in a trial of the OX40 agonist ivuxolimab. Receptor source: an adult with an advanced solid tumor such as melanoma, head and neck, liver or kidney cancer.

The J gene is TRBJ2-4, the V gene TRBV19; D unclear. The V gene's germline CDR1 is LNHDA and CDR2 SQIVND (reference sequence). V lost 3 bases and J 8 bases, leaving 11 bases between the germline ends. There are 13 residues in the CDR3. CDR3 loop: CASSISGWDIQYF. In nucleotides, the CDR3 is TGTGCCAGTAGTATTTCCGGGTGGGACATTCAGTACTTC.

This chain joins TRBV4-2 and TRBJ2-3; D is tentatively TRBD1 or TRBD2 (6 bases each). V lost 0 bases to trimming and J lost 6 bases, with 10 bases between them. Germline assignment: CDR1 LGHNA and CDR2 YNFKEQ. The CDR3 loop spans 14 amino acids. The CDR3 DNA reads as TGTGCCAGCAGCCAAGAGGGGGGCCGGGATACGCAGTATTTT. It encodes CASSQEGGRDTQYF.

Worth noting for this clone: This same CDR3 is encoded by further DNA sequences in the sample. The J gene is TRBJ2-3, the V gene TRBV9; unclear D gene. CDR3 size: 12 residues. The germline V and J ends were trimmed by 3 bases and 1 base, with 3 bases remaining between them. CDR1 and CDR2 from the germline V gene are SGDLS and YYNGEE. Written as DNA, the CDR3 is TGTGCCAGCAGCGGCCGCACAGATACGCAGTATTTT. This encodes CASSGRTDTQYF. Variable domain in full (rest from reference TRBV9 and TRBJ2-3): DSGVTQTPKHLITATGQRVTLRCSPRSGDLSVYWYQQSLDQGLQFLIQYYNGEERAKGNILERFSAQQFPDLHSELNLSSLELGDSALYFCASSGRTDTQYFGPGTRLTVL.

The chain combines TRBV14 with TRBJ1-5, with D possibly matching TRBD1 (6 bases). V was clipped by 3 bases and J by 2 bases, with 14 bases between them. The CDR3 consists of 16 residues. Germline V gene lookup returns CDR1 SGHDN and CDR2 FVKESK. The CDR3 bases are TGTGCCAGCAGCCACCTACAGGGTCGGCGCAATCAGCCCCAGCATTTT. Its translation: CASSHLQGRRNQPQHF.

CDR3 coding DNA: TGTGCCAGCAGTCTACAGGGTTGGAATACTGAAGCTTTCTTT. Its translation is CASSLQGWNTEAFF. The gene calls are TRBV6-6 and TRBJ1-1, with D possibly matching TRBD1 (6 bases). Germline CDR1 and CDR2: MNHNY and SVGAGI (reference sequence). Trimming left V 5 bases short and J 5 bases short, with 15 bases between. The CDR3 is 14 amino acids.

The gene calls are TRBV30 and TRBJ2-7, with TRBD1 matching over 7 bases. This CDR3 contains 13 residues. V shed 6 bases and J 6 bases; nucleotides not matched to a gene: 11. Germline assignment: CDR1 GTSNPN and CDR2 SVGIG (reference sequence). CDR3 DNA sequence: TGTGCCTGCTCAAAAGGGACAGTCCCCGAGCAGTACTTC. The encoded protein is CACSKGTVPEQYF.

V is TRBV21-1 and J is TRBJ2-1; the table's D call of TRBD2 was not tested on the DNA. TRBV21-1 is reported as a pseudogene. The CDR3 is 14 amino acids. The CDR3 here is CASSTRDWTGRQFF. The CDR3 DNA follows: TGTGCCAGCAGCACCAGGGACTGGACTGGGAGGCAGTTCTTC.

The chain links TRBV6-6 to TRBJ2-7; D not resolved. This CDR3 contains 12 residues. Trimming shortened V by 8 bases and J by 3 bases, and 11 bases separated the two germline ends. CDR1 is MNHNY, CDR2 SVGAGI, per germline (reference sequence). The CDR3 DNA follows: TGTGCCAGCGGGCTCTCATTCTACGAGCAGTACGTC. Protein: CASGLSFYEQYV.

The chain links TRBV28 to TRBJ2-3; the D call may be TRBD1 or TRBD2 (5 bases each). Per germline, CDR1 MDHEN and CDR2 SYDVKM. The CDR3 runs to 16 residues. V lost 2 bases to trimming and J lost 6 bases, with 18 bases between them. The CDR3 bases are TGTGCCAGCAGTTTAGGAGGTGAGGGGCCTGGGGATACGCAGTATTTT. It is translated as CASSLGGEGPGDTQYF.

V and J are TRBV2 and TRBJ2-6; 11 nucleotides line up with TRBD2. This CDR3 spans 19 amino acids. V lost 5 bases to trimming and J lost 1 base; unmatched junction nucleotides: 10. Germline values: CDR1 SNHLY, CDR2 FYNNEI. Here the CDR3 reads CASSIIAGGVPSGANVLTF. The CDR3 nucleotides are TGTGCCAGCAGTATAATAGCGGGAGGGGTCCCTTCTGGGGCCAACGTCCTGACTTTC. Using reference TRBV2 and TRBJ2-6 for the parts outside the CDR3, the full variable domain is EPEVTQTPSHQVTQMGQEVILRCVPISNHLYFYWYRQILGQKVEFLVSFYNNEISEKSEIFDDQFSVERPDGSNFTLKIRSTKLEDSAMYFCASSIIAGGVPSGANVLTFGAGSRLTVL.

CDR3 residues: CAWRMVGKGTGQFF. The CDR3 DNA reads TGTGCCTGGAGGATGGTAGGGAAGGGGACTGGGCAGTTCTTC. The gene calls are TRBV30 and TRBJ2-1, with TRBD2 as a possible D gene (6 bases). This CDR3 spans 14 amino acids. V shed 3 bases and J shed 12 bases, with 21 bases lying between them. Germline V gene sequence: CDR1 GTSNPN, CDR2 SVGIG (reference sequence).

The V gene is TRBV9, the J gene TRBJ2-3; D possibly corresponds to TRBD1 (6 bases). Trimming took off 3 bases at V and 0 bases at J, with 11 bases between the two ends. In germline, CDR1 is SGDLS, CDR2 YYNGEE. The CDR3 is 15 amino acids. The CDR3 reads CASSEDSLSTDTQYF. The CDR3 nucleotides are TGTGCCAGCAGCGAGGACAGTTTGAGCACAGATACGCAGTATTTT.

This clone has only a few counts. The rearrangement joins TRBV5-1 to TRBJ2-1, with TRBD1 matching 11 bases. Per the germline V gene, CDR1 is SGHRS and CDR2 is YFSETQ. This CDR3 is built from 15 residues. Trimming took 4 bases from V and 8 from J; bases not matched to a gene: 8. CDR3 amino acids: CASSPDGQGADEQFF. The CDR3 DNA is TGCGCCAGCAGCCCGGATGGACAGGGGGCCGATGAGCAGTTCTTC. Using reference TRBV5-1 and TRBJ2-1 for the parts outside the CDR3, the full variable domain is KAGVTQTPRYLIKTRGQQVTLSCSPISGHRSVSWYQQTPGQGLQFLFEYFSETQRNKGNFPGRFSGRQFSNSRSEMNVSTLELGDSALYLCASSPDGQGADEQFFGPGTRLTVL.

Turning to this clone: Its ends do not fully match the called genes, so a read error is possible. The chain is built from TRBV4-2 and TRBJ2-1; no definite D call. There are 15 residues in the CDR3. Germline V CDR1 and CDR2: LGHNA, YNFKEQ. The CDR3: CASSHEAFSYIEQFF. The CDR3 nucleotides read TGTGCCAGCAGCCACGAAGCGTTCTCCTACATTGAGCAGTTCTTC.

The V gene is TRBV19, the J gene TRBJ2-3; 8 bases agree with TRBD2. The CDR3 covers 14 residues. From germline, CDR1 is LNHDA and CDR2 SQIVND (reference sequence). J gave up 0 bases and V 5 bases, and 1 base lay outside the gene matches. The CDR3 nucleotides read TGTGCCAGTAGTCAGCGGGGGAGCACAGATACGCAGTATTTT. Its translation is CASSQRGSTDTQYF.

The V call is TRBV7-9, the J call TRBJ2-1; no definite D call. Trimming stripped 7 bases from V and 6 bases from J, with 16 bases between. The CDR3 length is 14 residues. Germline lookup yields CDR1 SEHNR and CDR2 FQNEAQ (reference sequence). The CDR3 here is CASTTPLDPNEQFF. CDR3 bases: TGTGCCAGCACCACCCCCCTGGACCCCAATGAGCAGTTCTTC.

The CDR3 region is CASSLSGDTGELFF. The DNA of the CDR3 is TGTGCCAGCAGTTTATCTGGGGACACCGGGGAGCTGTTTTTT. This chain links TRBV28 with TRBJ2-2; no firm D call. Per germline, CDR1 MDHEN and CDR2 SYDVKM. The CDR3 contains 14 residues. Trimming shortened V by 1 base and J by 3 bases, and 6 bases separated the two germline ends.

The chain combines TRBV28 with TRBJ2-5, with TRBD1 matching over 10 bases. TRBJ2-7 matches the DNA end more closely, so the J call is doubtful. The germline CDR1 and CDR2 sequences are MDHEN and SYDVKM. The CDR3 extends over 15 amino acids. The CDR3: CASSLPKGQGYEQYF. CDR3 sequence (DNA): TGTGCCAGCAGTTTACCCAAGGGACAGGGGTACGAGCAGTACTTC.

The CDR3 protein is CASSYSPRVANEQFF. CDR3 DNA sequence: TGTGCCAGCAGTTACTCTCCCAGGGTGGCGAATGAGCAGTTCTTC. This chain joins TRBV6-5 and TRBJ2-1; weak D call: TRBD1 (5 bases). This CDR3 has 15 residues. Germline CDR1 reads MNHEY; CDR2 reads SVGAGI. Trimming pared 0 bases from V and 7 bases from J, leaving 13 bases between.

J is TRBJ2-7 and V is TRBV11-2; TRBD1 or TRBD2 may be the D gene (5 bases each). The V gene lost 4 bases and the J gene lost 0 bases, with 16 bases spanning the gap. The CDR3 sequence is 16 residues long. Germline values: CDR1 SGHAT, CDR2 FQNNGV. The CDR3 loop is CASSWTGTQSSYEQYV. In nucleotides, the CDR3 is TGTGCCAGCAGCTGGACCGGGACCCAGAGCTCCTACGAGCAGTACGTC.

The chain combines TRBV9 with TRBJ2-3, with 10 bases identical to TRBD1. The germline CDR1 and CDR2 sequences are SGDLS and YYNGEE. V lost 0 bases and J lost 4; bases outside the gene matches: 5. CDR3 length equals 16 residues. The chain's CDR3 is CASSVEGGQGPDTQYF. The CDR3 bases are TGTGCCAGCAGCGTAGAGGGGGGACAGGGGCCAGATACGCAGTATTTT.

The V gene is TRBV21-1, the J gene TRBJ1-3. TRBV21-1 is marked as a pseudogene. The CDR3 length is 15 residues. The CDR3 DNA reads TGTGCCAGCAGCACTTTTTTTCTCTCTGGAAACACCATATATTTT. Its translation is CASSTFFLSGNTIYF.

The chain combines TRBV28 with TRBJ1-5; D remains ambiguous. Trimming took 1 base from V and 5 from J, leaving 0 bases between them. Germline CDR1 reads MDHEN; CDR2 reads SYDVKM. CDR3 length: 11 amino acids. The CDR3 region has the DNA TGTGCCAGCAGTTTATATCAGCCCCAGCATTTT. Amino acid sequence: CASSLYQPQHF.

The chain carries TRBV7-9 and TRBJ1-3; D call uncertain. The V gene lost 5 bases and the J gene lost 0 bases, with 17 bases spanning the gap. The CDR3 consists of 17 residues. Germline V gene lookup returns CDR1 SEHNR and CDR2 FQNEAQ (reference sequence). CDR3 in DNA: TGTGCCAGCAGCCCCCCCGACGGACGAAGCTCTGGAAACACCATATATTTT. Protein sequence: CASSPPDGRSSGNTIYF.

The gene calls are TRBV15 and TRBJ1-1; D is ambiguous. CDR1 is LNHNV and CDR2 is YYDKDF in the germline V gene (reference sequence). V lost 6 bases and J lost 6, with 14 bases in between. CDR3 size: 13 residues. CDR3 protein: CATSSEIAPEAFF. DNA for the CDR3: TGTGCCACCAGTTCGGAAATTGCTCCTGAAGCTTTCTTT. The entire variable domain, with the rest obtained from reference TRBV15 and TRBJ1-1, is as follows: DAMVIQNPRYQVTQFGKPVTLSCSQTLNHNVMYWYQQKSSQAPKLLFHYYDKDFNNEADTPDNFQSRRPNTSFCFLDIRSPGLGDTAMYLCATSSEIAPEAFFGQGTRLTVV.

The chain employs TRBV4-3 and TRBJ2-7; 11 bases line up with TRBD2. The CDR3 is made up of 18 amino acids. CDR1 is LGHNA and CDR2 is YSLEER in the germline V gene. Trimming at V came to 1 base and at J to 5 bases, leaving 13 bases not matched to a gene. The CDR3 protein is CASSQGPVIAGGPHEQYV. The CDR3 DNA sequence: TGCGCCAGCAGCCAAGGCCCCGTAATAGCGGGAGGGCCCCACGAGCAGTACGTC.

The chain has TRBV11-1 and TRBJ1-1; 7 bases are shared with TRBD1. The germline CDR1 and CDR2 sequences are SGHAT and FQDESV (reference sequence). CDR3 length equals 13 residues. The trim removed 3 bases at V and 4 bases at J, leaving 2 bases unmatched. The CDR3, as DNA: TGTGCCAGCAGCTTGGCAGGGGGCACTGAAGCTTTCTTT. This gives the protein CASSLAGGTEAFF.

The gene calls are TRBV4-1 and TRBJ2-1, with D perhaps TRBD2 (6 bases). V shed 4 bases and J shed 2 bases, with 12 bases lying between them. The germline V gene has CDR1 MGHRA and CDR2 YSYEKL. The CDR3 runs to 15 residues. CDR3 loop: CASSPEGLPYNEQFF. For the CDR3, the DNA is TGCGCCAGCAGCCCGGAGGGCCTCCCCTACAATGAGCAGTTCTTC.